The 23 T cell receptor beta chains below all came from one sample that was sequenced in a study of CD8 T cells in Susac syndrome. Reverse transcription of 0.5 to 1 ug RNA was performed with random hexamers. TCRdb analysed the immunoSEQ multiplex PCR reads with MiXCR anew, one entry per CDR3 protein. The sample has approximately 230,000 distinct CDR3 sequences, approximately 92% seen once. Material for sequencing was CD4+ T cells from PBMCs. These receptors all stem from a human donor with multiple sclerosis.

CDR3 bases: TGTGCCAGCACTAGGAATGGCGTCCCTTACGAGCAGTACGTC. This codes for CASTRNGVPYEQYV. This sequence joins TRBV7-6 and TRBJ2-7; D gene unclear. The CDR3 length is 14 residues. Per the germline V gene, CDR1 is SGHVS and CDR2 is FNYEAQ. Trimming shortened V by 7 bases and J by 4 bases, and 17 bases separated the two germline ends.

Only one count was recorded for this clonotype. This rearrangement joins TRBV4-1 to TRBJ2-1, with 8 bases fitting TRBD2. Germline loops: CDR1 MGHRA, CDR2 YSYEKL. V shed 1 base, J shed 8 bases, and the junction held 13 bases outside the gene matches. The CDR3 length is 17 residues. The CDR3 here is CASSQVSGGPTLDEQFF. CDR3 nucleotide sequence: TGCGCCAGCAGCCAAGTATCGGGGGGGCCTACATTGGATGAGCAGTTCTTC.

The CDR3 spells CASSSLILGQGNNEQFF. The DNA of the CDR3 is TGCGCCAGCAGCTCCTTAATTCTGGGACAGGGTAACAATGAGCAGTTCTTC. The chain is built from TRBV4-1 and TRBJ2-1, with TRBD1 identical over 9 bases. Germline CDR1 is MGHRA and CDR2 is YSYEKL. J was trimmed by 5 bases and V by 5 bases; bases with no gene match: 13. The CDR3 extends over 17 amino acids.

The CDR3 sequence: CASSLENSPLHF. The CDR3, as DNA: TGCGCCAGCAGCTTGGAGAATTCACCCCTCCACTTT. The V and J genes are TRBV5-1 and TRBJ1-6; D unclear. Per the germline V gene, CDR1 is SGHRS and CDR2 is YFSETQ. Trimming shortened V by 0 bases and J by 7 bases, and 2 bases separated the two germline ends. The CDR3 is 12 amino acids.

The CDR3 DNA reads TGCAGTGCTCGTGGCGGGGGGGCCGCAGATACGCAGTATTTT. Translating it yields CSARGGGAADTQYF. The V call is TRBV20-1, the J call TRBJ2-3, with 9 bases lining up with TRBD2. CDR3 size: 14 residues. The V gene's germline CDR1 is DFQATT and CDR2 SNEGSKA (reference sequence). With 5 bases clipped from V and 4 bases from J, the junction kept 7 bases outside the gene matches.

This clonotype was observed a few times. The CDR3, as DNA: TGTGCCTGGAGTAAGGACAGGCGGAATCAGCCCCAGCATTTT. It translates to CAWSKDRRNQPQHF. This chain connects TRBV30 to TRBJ1-5, with 7 positions matching TRBD1. V shed 2 bases, J shed 4 bases, and the junction held 5 bases outside the gene matches. Germline CDR1 GTSNPN, CDR2 SVGIG (reference sequence). The CDR3 runs 14 residues.

The V gene is TRBV20-1, the J gene TRBJ1-4, with 7 bases that match TRBD1. The CDR3 contains 15 residues. V lost 0 bases, J lost 7 bases, and 8 bases stayed unmatched. Germline loops: CDR1 DFQATT, CDR2 SNEGSKA (reference sequence). CDR3 sequence (DNA): TGCAGTGCTAGAGATTTAAGACAGGGCGTTGAAAAACTGTTTTTT. Translation gives CSARDLRQGVEKLFF.

The chain has TRBV6-2 or TRBV6-3 and TRBJ1-1; D remains unclear. CDR3 length: 16 amino acids. Per germline, CDR1 MNHEY and CDR2 SVGEGT. The V gene lost 7 bases and the J gene lost 1 base, with 19 bases spanning the gap. The CDR3 sequence: CASNSPGMGQNTEAFF. CDR3 bases: TGTGCCAGCAATAGTCCGGGAATGGGTCAGAACACTGAAGCTTTCTTT.

The chain employs TRBV29-1 and TRBJ1-1; no firm D call. Germline CDR1 is SQVTM and CDR2 is ANQGSEA. V was clipped by 5 bases and J by 0 bases, with 4 bases between them. The CDR3 has 11 amino acids. The CDR3 region is CSVLMNTEAFF. CDR3 DNA: TGCAGCGTTTTGATGAACACTGAAGCTTTCTTT. Full variable domain (remainder filled in from reference TRBV29-1 and TRBJ1-1): SAVISQKPSRDICQRGTSLTIQCQVDSQVTMMFWYRQQPGQSLTLIATANQGSEATYESGFVIDKFPISRPNLTFSTLTVSNMSPEDSSIYLCSVLMNTEAFFGQGTRLTVV.

This clonotype occurred once. The genes are TRBV28 and TRBJ1-5; 12 nucleotides align to TRBD1. V lost 4 bases to trimming and J lost 9 bases; unmatched junction nucleotides: 19. The CDR3 totals 19 residues. CDR1 MDHEN and CDR2 SYDVKM come from the germline V gene. The chain's CDR3 is CASSSNVPGQGAAFRPQHF. CDR3 nucleotide sequence: TGTGCCAGCAGTTCCAACGTCCCGGGACAGGGGGCGGCTTTTCGGCCCCAGCATTTT.

The V gene is TRBV6-2 or TRBV6-3, the J gene TRBJ1-1; no clear D gene. Germline V gene lookup returns CDR1 MNHEY and CDR2 SVGEGT. The CDR3 extends over 14 amino acids. Trimming stripped 8 bases from V and 6 bases from J, with 19 bases between. This chain's CDR3 is CASLDGGNSAEAFF. The CDR3 region has the DNA TGTGCCAGCTTGGATGGAGGGAATTCGGCTGAAGCTTTCTTT.

This clonotype was picked up one time. This sequence joins TRBV6-5 and TRBJ1-5; the D gene is possibly TRBD1 (5 bases). Trimming left V 0 bases short and J 0 bases short, with 12 bases between. Germline V gene lookup returns CDR1 MNHEY and CDR2 SVGAGI. CDR3 length: 17 residues. Here the CDR3 DNA reads TGTGCCAGCAGTTACTCGAATACGGGACGTAGCAATCAGCCCCAGCATTTT. Amino acids: CASSYSNTGRSNQPQHF.

This chain connects TRBV6-1 to TRBJ2-5; TRBD2 aligns across 10 bases. Trimming removed 7 bases from V and 5 bases from J; junction bases left unmatched: 22. Germline V gives CDR1 MNHNS, CDR2 SASEGT. This CDR3 has 19 residues. CDR3 amino acids: CASTQWAVAGGPSWETQYF. DNA for the CDR3: TGTGCCAGCACTCAGTGGGCGGTAGCGGGGGGCCCTAGTTGGGAGACCCAGTACTTC.

The V and J genes are TRBV9 and TRBJ2-3; D gene ambiguous. This CDR3 region has 13 residues. Trimming took 6 bases from V and 3 from J, leaving 11 bases between them. Per germline, CDR1 SGDLS and CDR2 YYNGEE. The CDR3 sequence is CASTRATTDTQYF. The CDR3 DNA reads as TGTGCCAGCACTCGAGCGACGACAGATACGCAGTATTTT.

In this sample, this clonotype turned up a few times. This rearrangement joins TRBV7-2 to TRBJ2-5, with TRBD2 as a possible D gene (5 bases). Between the trimmed V and J ends, which lost 5 bases and 7 bases, there was a span of 17 bases. Per germline, CDR1 SGHTA and CDR2 FQGNSA. This CDR3 contains 14 residues. The CDR3 nucleotides are TGTGCCAGCAGCGTGGAAGGGCCCCGGGGGACCCAGTACTTC. This codes for CASSVEGPRGTQYF.

This sequence joins TRBV7-3 and TRBJ2-7; no reliable D call. The CDR3 is 14 amino acids. Trimming removed 1 base at V and 1 base at J, with 8 bases between. Germline V gives CDR1 SGHTA, CDR2 FQGTGA. The CDR3 is CASSLKPGSYEQYF. The CDR3 DNA follows: TGTGCCAGCAGCTTAAAGCCGGGTTCCTACGAGCAGTACTTC.

The chain is built from TRBV30 and TRBJ2-3; TRBD1 matches 11 bases. CDR3 size: 15 residues. V shed 3 bases and J 3 bases; nucleotides not matched to a gene: 5. Germline V gene data show CDR1 as GTSNPN and CDR2 as SVGIG (reference sequence). CDR3 sequence (DNA): TGTGCCTGGAGCCCGGGACAGGGGGGGACAGATACGCAGTATTTT. Translated: CAWSPGQGGTDTQYF.

The chain carries TRBV30 and TRBJ1-2; perhaps TRBD1 as D (6 bases). Germline lookup yields CDR1 GTSNPN and CDR2 SVGIG (reference sequence). V dropped 0 bases and J dropped 8 bases, with 16 bases sitting between them. The CDR3 length is 14 residues. Here the CDR3 reads CAWSVLMPGAGYTF. The CDR3, as DNA: TGTGCCTGGAGTGTACTAATGCCAGGGGCGGGCTACACCTTC.

This clonotype is a singleton in its sample. The chain is built from TRBV15 and TRBJ2-3, with TRBD2 matching 8 bases. Trimming at V came to 1 base and at J to 6 bases, leaving 9 bases not matched to a gene. Germline values: CDR1 LNHNV, CDR2 YYDKDF (reference sequence). This CDR3 comprises 16 residues. The CDR3 DNA reads as TGTGCCACCAGCAGAGGGGGGACTAGTGGTGGTGATACGCAGTATTTT. Translated: CATSRGGTSGGDTQYF. The variable domain in full, with the rest retrieved from reference TRBV15 and TRBJ2-3, is DAMVIQNPRYQVTQFGKPVTLSCSQTLNHNVMYWYQQKSSQAPKLLFHYYDKDFNNEADTPDNFQSRRPNTSFCFLDIRSPGLGDTAMYLCATSRGGTSGGDTQYFGPGTRLTVL.

The chain employs TRBV5-1 and TRBJ2-3, with D perhaps being TRBD1 or TRBD2 (5 bases each). Germline loops: CDR1 SGHRS, CDR2 YFSETQ. CDR3 length equals 15 residues. With 4 bases removed from V and 3 bases from J, the gap between germline ends came to 15 bases. CDR3 sequence reads: CASSPDGDATDTQYF. The CDR3 DNA is TGCGCCAGCAGCCCGGACGGGGACGCGACAGATACGCAGTATTTT.

This chain uses TRBV19 with TRBJ1-1, with 8 bases matching TRBD1. The V gene's germline CDR1 is LNHDA and CDR2 SQIVND (reference sequence). This CDR3 comprises 13 residues. With 7 bases clipped from V and 1 base from J, the junction kept 2 bases outside the gene matches. CDR3 amino acids: CASKDRANTEAFF. DNA for the CDR3: TGTGCCAGTAAGGACAGGGCGAACACTGAAGCTTTCTTT.

This chain uses TRBV27 with TRBJ2-1, with D possibly being TRBD2 (5 bases). In germline, CDR1 is MNHEY, CDR2 SMNVEV (reference sequence). The V end lost 3 bases, the J end lost 0 bases, and 9 bases lay between the germline ends. The CDR3 loop spans 15 amino acids. CDR3 loop: CASSLRVPSYNEQFF. In nucleotides, the CDR3 is TGTGCCAGCAGTTTGCGGGTTCCCTCCTACAATGAGCAGTTCTTC.

The J gene is TRBJ1-1, the V gene TRBV14; 9 bases are shared with TRBD1. CDR1 SGHDN and CDR2 FVKESK come from the germline V gene. The V gene end was trimmed by 2 bases and the J gene end by 3 bases; junction bases not matched to a gene: 7. CDR3 length: 16 residues. The CDR3 DNA reads TGTGCCAGCAGCCAACGGACAGGGGTAATGGACACTGAAGCTTTCTTT. It is translated as CASSQRTGVMDTEAFF.